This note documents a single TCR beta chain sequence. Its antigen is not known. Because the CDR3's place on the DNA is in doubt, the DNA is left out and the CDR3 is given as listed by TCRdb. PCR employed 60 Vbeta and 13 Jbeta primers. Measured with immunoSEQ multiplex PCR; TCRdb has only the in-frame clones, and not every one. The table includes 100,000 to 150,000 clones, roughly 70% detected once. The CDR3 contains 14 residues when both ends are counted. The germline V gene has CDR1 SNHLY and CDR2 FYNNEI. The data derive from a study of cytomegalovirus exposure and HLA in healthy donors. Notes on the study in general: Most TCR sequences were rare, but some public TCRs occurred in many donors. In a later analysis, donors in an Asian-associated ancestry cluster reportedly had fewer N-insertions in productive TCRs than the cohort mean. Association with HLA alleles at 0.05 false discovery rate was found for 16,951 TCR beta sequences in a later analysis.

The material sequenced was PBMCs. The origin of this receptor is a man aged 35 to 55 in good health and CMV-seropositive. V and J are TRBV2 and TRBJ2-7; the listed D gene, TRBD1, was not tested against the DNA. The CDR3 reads CASHGRTEFFGQYF.